A single sample gave rise to the 23 T cell receptor beta chains below, sequenced in a study of OX40 agonist ivuxolimab in advanced cancers. The protocol was immunoSEQ multiplex PCR, while the TCRdb copy is restricted to in-frame clones and leaves out a portion. The repertoire holds 60,000 to 90,000 clones, with approximately 80% as singletons. The sample consisted of CD4+ or CD8+ T cells sorted from blood, taken in a trial of the OX40 agonist ivuxolimab. Receptor source: an adult with an advanced solid tumor such as melanoma, head and neck, liver or kidney cancer.

The chain has TRBV4-2 and TRBJ2-5; 9 nucleotides line up with TRBD1. This CDR3 has 16 amino acids. J gave up 4 bases and V 1 base, and 7 bases lay outside the gene matches. Germline loops: CDR1 LGHNA, CDR2 YNFKEQ. This CDR3 is CASSQVSGTGRETQYF. The CDR3, as DNA: TGTGCCAGCAGCCAAGTCTCCGGGACAGGGAGAGAGACCCAGTACTTC.

The J gene is TRBJ2-1, the V gene TRBV4-1; D ambiguous. The germline V gene encodes CDR1 MGHRA and CDR2 YSYEKL. This CDR3 is built from 19 residues. Between the trimmed V and J ends, which lost 0 bases and 0 bases, there was a span of 18 bases. The CDR3 sequence: CASSQDRFWRKGSYNEQFF. In DNA, the CDR3 is TGCGCCAGCAGCCAAGATCGGTTCTGGCGGAAGGGCTCCTACAATGAGCAGTTCTTC.

The chain uses TRBV6-1 and TRBJ2-7; 10 bases agree with TRBD2. The germline gives CDR1 MNHNS, CDR2 SASEGT. The CDR3 covers 13 residues. V lost 7 bases to trimming and J lost 7 bases; unmatched junction nucleotides: 7. The CDR3 DNA reads TGTGCCAGCAACCTAGCGGGAGCGAGAGAGCAGTACTTC. It encodes CASNLAGAREQYF.

The rearrangement joins TRBV5-1 to TRBJ2-3, with D uncertain. Germline loops: CDR1 SGHRS, CDR2 YFSETQ. The CDR3 is made up of 16 amino acids. V lost 0 bases to trimming and J lost 8 bases, with 19 bases between them. The CDR3 loop is CASSLAYMGYNGTQYF. In DNA form, the CDR3 reads TGCGCCAGCAGCTTGGCCTACATGGGATACAATGGTACGCAGTATTTT.

V and J are TRBV5-1 and TRBJ1-4; a weak D match, TRBD1 (5 bases). V lost 4 bases to trimming and J lost 8 bases, with 12 bases between them. CDR3 size: 13 residues. CDR1 and CDR2 (germline): SGHRS, YFSETQ. CDR3: CASSGTVGEKLFF. The CDR3 region has the DNA TGCGCCAGCAGCGGGACCGTAGGCGAAAAACTGTTTTTT.

This chain connects TRBV7-2 to TRBJ1-1; D not certain. Trimming cost V 5 bases and J 2 bases, with 12 bases left between them. This CDR3 region has 14 residues. CDR1 is SGHTA, CDR2 FQGNSA, per germline. CDR3 loop: CASSPRHQNTEAFF. CDR3 DNA sequence: TGTGCCAGCAGCCCTAGACACCAAAACACTGAAGCTTTCTTT. Using reference TRBV7-2 and TRBJ1-1 for the parts outside the CDR3, the full variable domain is GAGVSQSPSNKVTEKGKDVELRCDPISGHTALYWYRQSLGQGLEFLIYFQGNSAPDKSGLPSDRFSAERTGGSVSTLTIQRTQQEDSAVYLCASSPRHQNTEAFFGQGTRLTVV.

The J gene is TRBJ2-1, the V gene TRBV6-5; tentatively, D is TRBD2 (6 bases). Trimming left V 2 bases short and J 6 bases short, with 8 bases between. The V gene's germline CDR1 is MNHEY and CDR2 SVGAGI. The CDR3 is 13 residues long. CDR3 residues: CASSYPGLNEQFF. CDR3 DNA sequence: TGTGCCAGCAGTTACCCGGGACTCAATGAGCAGTTCTTC.

This sequence joins TRBV11-2 and TRBJ1-1; 12 nucleotides agree with TRBD1. Germline lookup yields CDR1 SGHAT and CDR2 FQNNGV. This CDR3 contains 15 residues. Trimming took 7 bases from V and 1 from J; bases not matched to a gene: 4. CDR3 in amino acids: CASKGQGARNTEAFF. CDR3 nucleotides: TGTGCCAGCAAGGGACAGGGGGCAAGGAACACTGAAGCTTTCTTT.

In this sample, this clone turned up once. The chain uses TRBV2 and TRBJ1-5; the D is unclear. This CDR3 comprises 12 residues. Germline assignment: CDR1 SNHLY and CDR2 FYNNEI. The V end lost 3 bases, the J end lost 4 bases, and 4 bases lay between the germline ends. CDR3 loop: CASSDSNQPQHF. CDR3 bases: TGTGCCAGCAGTGACAGTAATCAGCCCCAGCATTTT.

This chain links TRBV30 with TRBJ2-7, with TRBD1 identical over 11 bases. In germline, CDR1 is GTSNPN, CDR2 SVGIG (reference sequence). This CDR3 has 12 amino acids. With 5 bases clipped from V and 7 bases from J, the junction kept 4 bases outside the gene matches. CDR3 nucleotides: TGTGCCTGGGGACAGGGGGCAGGAGAGCAGTACTTC. This encodes CAWGQGAGEQYF. Complete variable domain (other parts from reference TRBV30 and TRBJ2-7): SQTIHQWPATLVQPVGSPLSLECTVEGTSNPNLYWYRQAAGRGLQLLFYSVGIGQISSEVPQNLSASRPQDRQFILSSKKLLLSDSGFYLCAWGQGAGEQYFGPGTRLTVT.

The CDR3: CASSLTHGGIRAEAFF. CDR3 nucleotides: TGTGCCAGCAGTTTAACTCATGGTGGGATCCGTGCTGAAGCTTTCTTT. This chain uses TRBV28 with TRBJ1-1; D is unresolved. Looked up from germline, CDR1 is MDHEN and CDR2 is SYDVKM. With 2 bases removed from V and 6 bases from J, the gap between germline ends came to 19 bases. This CDR3 region has 16 residues.

DNA of the CDR3: TGTGCCAGCATAGTTACCAGCTCCTATAATTCACCCCTCCACTTT. It encodes CASIVTSSYNSPLHF. The V call is TRBV2, the J call TRBJ1-6; no definite D call. Trimming left V 7 bases short and J 0 bases short, with 10 bases between. CDR1 and CDR2 (germline): SNHLY, FYNNEI. This CDR3 has 15 residues.

Remarks on this clone: Distinct nucleotide sequences in the sample also encode this CDR3. The chain recombines TRBV7-9 with TRBJ2-1; 7 bases line up with TRBD1. The V gene's germline CDR1 is SEHNR and CDR2 FQNEAQ (reference sequence). This CDR3 is built from 14 residues. The ends lost 5 bases at V and 2 bases at J; junction bases unmatched: 3. Written as DNA, the CDR3 is TGTGCCAGCAGCCTCACAGGGGCCTACAATGAGCAGTTCTTC. Residues: CASSLTGAYNEQFF.

The genes are TRBV23-1 and TRBJ2-7; TRBD1 matches 7 bases. TRBV23-1 is an ORF, with its function uncertain. The CDR3 loop spans 15 amino acids. V trimming: 3 bases; J trimming: 2 bases; junction bases outside the gene matches: 7. The CDR3 loop is CASSHPRTGAYEQYV. The DNA of the CDR3 is TGCGCCAGCAGTCACCCCAGGACAGGCGCCTACGAGCAGTACGTC.

The J gene is TRBJ2-7, the V gene TRBV7-2, with no clear D. This CDR3 is built from 12 residues. Germline V CDR1 and CDR2: SGHTA, FQGNSA. V dropped 2 bases and J dropped 2 bases, with 4 bases sitting between them. The CDR3 sequence: CASSLLTYEQYF. The CDR3 nucleotides read TGTGCCAGCAGCTTATTGACCTACGAGCAGTACTTC.

The rearrangement uses TRBV6-5 and TRBJ2-1, with 16 bases matching TRBD2. Unmatched junction bases numbered 2, after V lost 6 bases and J lost 6 bases. Germline assignment: CDR1 MNHEY and CDR2 SVGAGI. The CDR3 is 15 residues long. CDR3 bases: TGTGCCAGCAGAGGGACTAGCGGGAGGGCCAATGAGCAGTTCTTC. It specifies CASRGTSGRANEQFF.

The V gene is TRBV6-5, the J gene TRBJ1-1; TRBD1 is a possible D gene (5 bases). This CDR3 spans 14 amino acids. Trimming took off 5 bases at V and 1 base at J, with 11 bases between the two ends. CDR1 MNHEY and CDR2 SVGAGI come from the germline V gene. In DNA form, the CDR3 reads TGTGCCAGCAGTCCGGGGGATAGGAACACTGAAGCTTTCTTT. Translating gives CASSPGDRNTEAFF.

This chain uses TRBV9 with TRBJ1-1; 7 nucleotides line up with TRBD1. V shed 4 bases and J 3 bases; nucleotides not matched to a gene: 12. Germline V gives CDR1 SGDLS, CDR2 YYNGEE. This CDR3 spans 16 amino acids. The CDR3 loop is CASSPRQGRMDTEAFF. CDR3 bases: TGTGCCAGCAGCCCCCGACAGGGCCGAATGGACACTGAAGCTTTCTTT.

This clone was seen only a few times. The V call is TRBV10-1, the J call TRBJ1-1; TRBD1 is a possible D gene (6 bases). Deletions cut 4 bases from V and 9 bases from J, with 15 bases between. From germline, CDR1 is WNHNN and CDR2 SYGVQD (reference sequence). The length of the CDR3 is 13 residues. The CDR3 coding sequence is TGCGCCAGCAGTGGGGGACAACTCACCAAAGCTTTCTTT. Protein sequence: CASSGGQLTKAFF.

This clone came up a few times. V gene TRBV27 combines with J gene TRBJ1-5; D might be TRBD1 (5 bases). CDR1 and CDR2 from the germline V gene are MNHEY and SMNVEV (reference sequence). There are 15 residues in the CDR3. V was clipped by 1 base and J by 0 bases, with 7 bases between them. The CDR3 bases are TGTGCCAGCAGTTTATATGGGGGTAGCAATCAGCCCCAGCATTTT. It encodes CASSLYGGSNQPQHF.

The chain couples TRBV28 to TRBJ1-2; 7 bases match TRBD1. Trimming removed 7 bases from V and 1 base from J; junction bases left unmatched: 9. Germline V gives CDR1 MDHEN, CDR2 SYDVKM. The length of the CDR3 is 15 residues. CDR3 amino acids: CASIPGGDRNYGYTF. In DNA form, the CDR3 reads TGTGCCAGCATCCCAGGGGGGGACCGTAACTATGGCTACACCTTC.

This clone was seen a handful of times. This chain links TRBV15 with TRBJ2-6; weak D call: TRBD2 (6 bases). The CDR3 totals 18 residues. In germline, CDR1 is LNHNV, CDR2 YYDKDF (reference sequence). The ends were cut back, 3 bases at V and 0 bases at J, with 15 bases in the middle. CDR3 region: CATSRGTAGGSGANVLTF. The CDR3 region has the DNA TGTGCCACCAGCAGGGGGACGGCCGGGGGCTCTGGGGCCAACGTCCTGACTTTC. The full variable domain, with the rest looked up from reference TRBV15 and TRBJ2-6, is DAMVIQNPRYQVTQFGKPVTLSCSQTLNHNVMYWYQQKSSQAPKLLFHYYDKDFNNEADTPDNFQSRRPNTSFCFLDIRSPGLGDTAMYLCATSRGTAGGSGANVLTFGAGSRLTVL.

This chain connects TRBV30 to TRBJ2-7; D is ambiguous. This CDR3 spans 15 amino acids. The germline V gene has CDR1 GTSNPN and CDR2 SVGIG (reference sequence). The V gene lost 0 bases and the J gene lost 6 bases, with 18 bases spanning the gap. The CDR3 is CAWSVKTSGLAEQYF. The CDR3 nucleotides read TGTGCCTGGAGTGTTAAAACCTCGGGCCTCGCCGAGCAGTACTTC.